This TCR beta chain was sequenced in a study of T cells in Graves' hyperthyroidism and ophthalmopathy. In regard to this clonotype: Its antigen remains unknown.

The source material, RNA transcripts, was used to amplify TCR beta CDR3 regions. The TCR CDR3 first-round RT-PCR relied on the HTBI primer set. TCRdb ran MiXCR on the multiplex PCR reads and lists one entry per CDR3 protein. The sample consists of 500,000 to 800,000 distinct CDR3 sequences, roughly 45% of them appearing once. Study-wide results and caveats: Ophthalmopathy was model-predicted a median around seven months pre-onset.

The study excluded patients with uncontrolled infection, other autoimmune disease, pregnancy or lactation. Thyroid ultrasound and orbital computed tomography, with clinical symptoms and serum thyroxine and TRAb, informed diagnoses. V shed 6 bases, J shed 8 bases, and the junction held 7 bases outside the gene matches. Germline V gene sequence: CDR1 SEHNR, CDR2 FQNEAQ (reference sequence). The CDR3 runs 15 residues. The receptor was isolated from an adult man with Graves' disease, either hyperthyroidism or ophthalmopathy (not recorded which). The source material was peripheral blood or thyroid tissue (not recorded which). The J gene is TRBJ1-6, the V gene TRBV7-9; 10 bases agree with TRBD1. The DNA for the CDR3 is TGTGCCAGCAGTCCGTCGACAGGGGGCGATTCACCCCTCCACTTT. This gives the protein CASSPSTGGDSPLHF.